The 11 T cell receptor beta chains reported below all come from one sample, sequenced in a study of vaccination effects on CD4 cells after COVID-19. Sequencing used immunoSEQ multiplex PCR; TCRdb keeps in-frame clones, though not all of them. Found here are 65,000 to 90,000 clones, approximately 75% of them singletons; the top ten hold less than 3%. In the ViraFEST assay, antigen-specific CD4+ clonotypes were identified by expansion after peptide-pool stimulation. CD4+ T cell isolation took place after approximately ten days of culture. Vaccine recipients had no previous SARS-CoV-2 infection; their nucleocapsid antibodies were negative. No cognate antigen is known for these TCRs. Sequenced here: CD4+ T cells from PBMCs cultured with HCoV-NL63 spike peptides, sampled before COVID-19 vaccination. These receptors all stem from a human donor who received a COVID-19 vaccine.

The chain carries TRBV24-1 and TRBJ2-5; 7 nucleotides agree with TRBD1. The germline CDR1 and CDR2 sequences are KGHDR and SFDVKD. V trimming: 3 bases; J trimming: 9 bases; junction bases outside the gene matches: 9. The CDR3 totals 14 residues. The CDR3 spells CATSDRQGVVAQYF. The CDR3 coding sequence is TGTGCCACCAGTGATCGCCAGGGGGTAGTAGCCCAGTACTTC.

As to this clone: The sample carries other DNA sequences with the same CDR3. The chain recombines TRBV18 with TRBJ2-5, with a weak D call TRBD2 (6 bases). The V end lost 4 bases, the J end lost 3 bases, and 9 bases lay between the germline ends. The CDR3 length is 13 residues. Germline CDR1 KGHSH, CDR2 LQKENI. Written as DNA, the CDR3 is TGTGCCAGCTCACTGGGACTTAAAGAGACCCAGTACTTC. Its translation: CASSLGLKETQYF.

This clone has just a few counts. The V and J genes are TRBV6-5 and TRBJ1-1, with D hard to call. CDR1 and CDR2 (germline): MNHEY, SVGAGI. The V end was cut by 2 bases, the J end by 0 bases, with 4 bases between. The CDR3 extends over 13 amino acids. In DNA, the CDR3 is TGTGCCAGCAGTTACAAAATGAACACTGAAGCTTTCTTT. As protein: CASSYKMNTEAFF.

In this sample, this clone turned up once. The chain employs TRBV25-1 and TRBJ1-1; 7 bases line up with TRBD1. The ends lost 6 bases at V and 5 bases at J; junction bases unmatched: 9. The CDR3 has 14 amino acids. Germline loops: CDR1 MGHDK, CDR2 SYGVNS. The CDR3 is CASSRTGAGTEAFF. The DNA for the CDR3 is TGTGCCAGCAGCCGCACAGGGGCCGGGACTGAAGCTTTCTTT.

The chain combines TRBV4-1 with TRBJ1-2; TRBD1 aligns across 8 bases. The CDR3 runs to 16 residues. Looked up from germline, CDR1 is MGHRA and CDR2 is YSYEKL. The junction had 10 bases not matched to a gene; V was cut back by 1 base and J by 6 bases. CDR3 residues: CASSQVGTTGEDGYTF. CDR3 DNA: TGCGCCAGCAGCCAAGTTGGCACGACAGGGGAGGATGGCTACACCTTC.

The genes are TRBV7-9 and TRBJ1-3; 12 positions agree with TRBD1. Germline CDR1 and CDR2: SEHNR and FQNEAQ (reference sequence). This CDR3 region has 19 residues. J gave up 0 bases and V 5 bases, and 11 bases lay outside the gene matches. CDR3: CASSQGQGALRTSGNTIYF. In nucleotides, the CDR3 is TGTGCCAGCAGCCAGGGACAGGGGGCGCTGAGAACCTCTGGAAACACCATATATTTT.

The chain is built from TRBV29-1 and TRBJ2-4; no definite D call. Germline V gene sequence: CDR1 SQVTM, CDR2 ANQGSEA. V was clipped by 7 bases and J by 9 bases, with 19 bases between them. The CDR3 has 13 residues. DNA of the CDR3: TGCAGCGCTGGAAGGAGCGATCGTGGCATTCAGTACTTC. This codes for CSAGRSDRGIQYF.

The table lists this clone with a count of one. The chain recombines TRBV6-5 with TRBJ2-5; TRBD2 is a possible D gene (6 bases). V was clipped by 6 bases and J by 2 bases, with 10 bases between them. CDR1 and CDR2 (germline): MNHEY, SVGAGI. The CDR3 extends over 13 amino acids. The CDR3 DNA reads as TGTGCCAGCAGGCGGGACGTACAAGAGACCCAGTACTTC. Its protein product is CASRRDVQETQYF.

The V call is TRBV6-2 or TRBV6-3, the J call TRBJ2-5; a weak D match, TRBD2 (7 bases). Germline V gene sequence: CDR1 MNHEY, CDR2 SVGEGT. The CDR3 extends over 15 amino acids. Trimming removed 5 bases from V and 5 bases from J, with 18 bases in between. For the CDR3, the DNA is TGTGCCAGCAGTACTGGCGGGGGCACCTGGGAGACCCAGTACTTC. Protein sequence: CASSTGGGTWETQYF.

V is TRBV15 and J is TRBJ1-6; 7 positions agree with TRBD1. In germline, CDR1 is LNHNV, CDR2 YYDKDF (reference sequence). J was trimmed by 2 bases and V by 1 base; bases with no gene match: 5. CDR3 length: 17 residues. CDR3 sequence: CATSRAPGQAYNSPLHF. CDR3 bases: TGTGCCACCAGCAGAGCCCCCGGACAGGCCTATAATTCACCCCTCCACTTT.

The gene calls are TRBV20-1 and TRBJ1-2; no firm D call. CDR1 is DFQATT and CDR2 is SNEGSKA in the germline V gene (reference sequence). The V end lost 3 bases, the J end lost 10 bases, and 12 bases lay between the germline ends. This CDR3 region has 11 residues. The CDR3, as DNA: TGCAGTGCTAGGACGGGATTGTACTACACCTTC. Amino acids: CSARTGLYYTF.